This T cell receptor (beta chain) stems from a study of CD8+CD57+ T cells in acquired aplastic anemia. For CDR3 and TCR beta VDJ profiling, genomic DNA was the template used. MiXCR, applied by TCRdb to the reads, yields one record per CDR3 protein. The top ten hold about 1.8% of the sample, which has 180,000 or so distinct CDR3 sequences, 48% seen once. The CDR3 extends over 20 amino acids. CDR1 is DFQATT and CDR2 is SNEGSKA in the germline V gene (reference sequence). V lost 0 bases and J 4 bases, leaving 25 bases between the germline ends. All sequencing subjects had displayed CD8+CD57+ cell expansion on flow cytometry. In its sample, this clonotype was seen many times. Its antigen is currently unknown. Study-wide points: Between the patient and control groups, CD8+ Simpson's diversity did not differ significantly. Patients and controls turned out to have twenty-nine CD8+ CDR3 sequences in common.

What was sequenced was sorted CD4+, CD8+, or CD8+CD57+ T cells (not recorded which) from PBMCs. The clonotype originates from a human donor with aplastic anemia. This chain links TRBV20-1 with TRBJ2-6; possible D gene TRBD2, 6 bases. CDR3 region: CSARDSGLRDLGPGANVLTF. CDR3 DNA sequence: TGCAGTGCTAGAGATAGCGGATTGAGGGACCTTGGACCGGGGGCCAACGTCCTGACTTTC.